This T cell receptor beta chain was found in a study of cytomegalovirus exposure and HLA in healthy donors. Across the whole study: Among roughly 190 million T cells, an earlier analysis found around 100 million unique TCR beta sequences.

V lost 3 bases and J 5 bases, leaving 15 bases between the germline ends. In germline, CDR1 is MNHEY, CDR2 SMNVEV (reference sequence). The CDR3 totals 15 residues. Primers: 60 Vbeta forward and 13 Jbeta reverse. Using immunoSEQ multiplex PCR, the repertoire was profiled, and TCRdb retains in-frame clones only, with some absent. This table has about 260,000 clones, 72% appearing once. Points on this clone: Its antigen remains unidentified.

Regarding the study as a whole: A classifier reportedly called cytomegalovirus status with high sensitivity and specificity.

The TCR comes from a female donor in good health and CMV-seronegative. Sequencing input: PBMCs. V and J are TRBV27 and TRBJ2-3, with D perhaps TRBD1 (6 bases). CDR3 in DNA: TGTGCCAGCAGTTTTCTAAGGGGGAAGGGAGATACGCAGTATTTT. The encoded protein is CASSFLRGKGDTQYF.